Listed below are T cell receptor beta chains from one sample, sequenced in a study of response to subunit inactivated influenza vaccine. TCRdb passed the RT-PCR reads through MiXCR, listing each CDR3 protein once. The data hold 450,000 to 500,000 distinct CDR3 sequences, with 9.5% to 13% observed a single time. The material was PBMCs from blood, obtained about 40 days after vaccination. The receptors originated from a man over 45 who received an inactivated influenza vaccine. CDR3s include the opening cysteine and the closing phenylalanine or tryptophan. The D gene is left open where the match is weak.

j_call	d_call	v_call	cdr3_aa
TRBJ2-1	TRBD2	TRBV10-3	CAITAGTRDNEQFF
TRBJ2-1	-	TRBV20-1	CSAPPGGRNEQFF
TRBJ1-2	-	TRBV20-1	CSAAPRGNYGYTF
TRBJ2-7	TRBD2	TRBV29-1	CSAVGLAGIFYEQYF
TRBJ2-7	-	TRBV3-1	CASSQGRRTYEQYF
TRBJ2-7	-	TRBV10-1	CASSGNWRNGYEQYF
TRBJ1-2	-	TRBV20-1	CSATTGGNYGYTF
TRBJ1-4	-	TRBV9	CASSVATGVMGRNEKLFF
TRBJ1-2	TRBD1	TRBV24-1	CATSDQDRGGGYTF
TRBJ2-1	TRBD2	TRBV28	CASRGGFQREDVNEQFF
TRBJ1-2	-	TRBV10-3	CAARGGNYGYTF
TRBJ2-3	-	TRBV20-1	CSARDPSAQIAQYF
TRBJ2-7	-	TRBV2	CATLPEQGLYEQYF
TRBJ2-1	-	TRBV5-1	CASSLGLNRVNEQFF
TRBJ2-7	TRBD2	TRBV28	CASSLMAGVGYEQYF
TRBJ2-1	-	TRBV7-2	CASSLGNNYNEQFF
TRBJ2-3	TRBD2	TRBV6-2/TRBV6-3	CASSYSLLAPHTDTQYF
TRBJ1-1	TRBD1	TRBV12-3/TRBV12-4	CASSLGQGKTEAFF
TRBJ1-5	-	TRBV4-1	CASSQGHSNQPQHF
TRBJ2-7	-	TRBV28	CASSRLTETRSYEQYF